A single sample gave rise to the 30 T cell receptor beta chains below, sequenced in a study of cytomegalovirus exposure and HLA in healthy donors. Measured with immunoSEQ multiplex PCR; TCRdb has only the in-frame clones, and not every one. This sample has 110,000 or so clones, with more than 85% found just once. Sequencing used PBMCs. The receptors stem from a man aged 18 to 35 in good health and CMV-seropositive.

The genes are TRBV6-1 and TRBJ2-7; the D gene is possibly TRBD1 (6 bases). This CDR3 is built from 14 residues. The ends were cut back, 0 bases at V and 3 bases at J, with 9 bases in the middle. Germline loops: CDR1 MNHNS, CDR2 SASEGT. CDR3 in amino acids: CASSEAGRGYEQYF. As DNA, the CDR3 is TGTGCCAGCAGTGAAGCTGGCAGGGGCTACGAGCAGTACTTC.

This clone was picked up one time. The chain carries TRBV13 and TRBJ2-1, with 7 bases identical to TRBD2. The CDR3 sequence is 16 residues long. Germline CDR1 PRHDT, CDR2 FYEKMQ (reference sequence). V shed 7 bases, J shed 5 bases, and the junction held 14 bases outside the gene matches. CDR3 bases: TGTGCCAGCAACGGAGCCTCAGCGGGGAGGAACAATGAGCAGTTCTTC. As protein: CASNGASAGRNNEQFF.

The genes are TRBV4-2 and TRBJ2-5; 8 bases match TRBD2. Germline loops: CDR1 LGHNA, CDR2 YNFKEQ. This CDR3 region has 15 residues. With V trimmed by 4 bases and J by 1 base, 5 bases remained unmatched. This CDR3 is CASSRDRGGQETQYF. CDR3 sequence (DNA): TGTGCCAGCAGCCGCGACCGGGGGGGCCAAGAGACCCAGTACTTC.

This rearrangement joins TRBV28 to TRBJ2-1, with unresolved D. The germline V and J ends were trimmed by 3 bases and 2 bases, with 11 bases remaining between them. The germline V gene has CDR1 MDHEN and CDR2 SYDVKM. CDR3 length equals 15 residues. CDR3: CASSFRLDAYNEQFF. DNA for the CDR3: TGTGCCAGCAGTTTTCGGCTAGATGCCTACAATGAGCAGTTCTTC.

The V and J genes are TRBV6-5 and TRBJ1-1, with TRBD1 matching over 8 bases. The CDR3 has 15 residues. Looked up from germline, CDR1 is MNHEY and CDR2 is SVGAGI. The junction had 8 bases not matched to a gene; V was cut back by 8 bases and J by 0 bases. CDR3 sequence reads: CASRRGLGMNTEAFF. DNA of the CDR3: TGTGCCAGCCGCAGGGGGCTAGGGATGAACACTGAAGCTTTCTTT.

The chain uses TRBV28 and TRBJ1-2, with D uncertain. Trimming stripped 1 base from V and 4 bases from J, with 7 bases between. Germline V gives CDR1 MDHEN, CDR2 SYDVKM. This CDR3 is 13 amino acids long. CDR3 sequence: CASSLSPVYGYTF. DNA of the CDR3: TGTGCCAGCAGTTTATCCCCGGTCTATGGCTACACCTTC.

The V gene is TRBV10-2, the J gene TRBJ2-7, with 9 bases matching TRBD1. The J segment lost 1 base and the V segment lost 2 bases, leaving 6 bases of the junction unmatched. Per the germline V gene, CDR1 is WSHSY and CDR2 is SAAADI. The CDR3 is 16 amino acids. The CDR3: CASSEMRGTGSYEQYF. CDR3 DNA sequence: TGCGCCAGCAGTGAGATGAGAGGGACAGGGTCCTACGAGCAGTACTTC.

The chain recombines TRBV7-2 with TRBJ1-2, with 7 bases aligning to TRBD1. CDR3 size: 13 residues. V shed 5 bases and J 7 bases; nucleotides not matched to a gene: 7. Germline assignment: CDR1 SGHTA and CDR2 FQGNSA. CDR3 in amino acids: CASSPRGSAGYTF. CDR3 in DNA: TGTGCCAGCAGCCCCAGGGGGTCCGCTGGCTACACCTTC.

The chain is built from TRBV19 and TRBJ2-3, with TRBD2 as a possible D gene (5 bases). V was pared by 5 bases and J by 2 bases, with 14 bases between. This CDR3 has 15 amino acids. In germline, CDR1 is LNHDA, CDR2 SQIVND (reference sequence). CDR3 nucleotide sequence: TGTGCCAGTAGTCCCGACGGAGGTTTCACAGATACGCAGTATTTT. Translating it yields CASSPDGGFTDTQYF.

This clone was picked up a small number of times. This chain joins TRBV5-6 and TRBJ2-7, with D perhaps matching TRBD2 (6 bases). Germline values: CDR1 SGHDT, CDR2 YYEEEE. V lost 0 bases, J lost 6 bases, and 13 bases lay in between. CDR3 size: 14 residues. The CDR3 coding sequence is TGTGCCAGCAGCTTGGGGGGCGGGGTCTCCGAGCAGTACTTC. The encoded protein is CASSLGGGVSEQYF. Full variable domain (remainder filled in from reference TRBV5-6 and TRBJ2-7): DAGVTQSPTHLIKTRGQQVTLRCSPKSGHDTVSWYQQALGQGPQFIFQYYEEEERQRGNFPDRFSGHQFPNYSSELNVNALLLGDSALYLCASSLGGGVSEQYFGPGTRLTVT.

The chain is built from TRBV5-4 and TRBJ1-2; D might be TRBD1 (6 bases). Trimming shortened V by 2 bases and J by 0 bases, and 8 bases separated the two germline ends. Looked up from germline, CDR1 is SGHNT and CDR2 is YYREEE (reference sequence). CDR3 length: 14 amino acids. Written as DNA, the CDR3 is TGTGCCAGCAGCTTAGGGACATCTAACTATGGCTACACCTTC. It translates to CASSLGTSNYGYTF. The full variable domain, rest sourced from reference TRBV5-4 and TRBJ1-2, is ETGVTQSPTHLIKTRGQQVTLRCSSQSGHNTVSWYQQALGQGPQFIFQYYREEENGRGNFPPRFSGLQFPNYSSELNVNALELDDSALYLCASSLGTSNYGYTFGSGTRLTVV.

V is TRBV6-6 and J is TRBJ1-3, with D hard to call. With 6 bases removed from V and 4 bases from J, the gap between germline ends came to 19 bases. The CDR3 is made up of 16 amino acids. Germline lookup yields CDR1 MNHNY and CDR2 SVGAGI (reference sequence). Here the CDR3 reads CASSITSLARGNTIYF. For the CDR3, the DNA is TGTGCCAGCAGCATAACCTCTCTGGCACGCGGAAACACCATATATTTT.

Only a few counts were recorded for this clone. CDR3 coding DNA: TGTGCCAGCAGACTTGGGACAGGATCACCCCTCCACTTT. Translation: CASRLGTGSPLHF. This chain links TRBV6-5 with TRBJ1-6; 8 nucleotides align to TRBD1. This CDR3 region has 13 residues. The germline gives CDR1 MNHEY, CDR2 SVGAGI. Unmatched junction bases numbered 5, after V lost 6 bases and J lost 10 bases.

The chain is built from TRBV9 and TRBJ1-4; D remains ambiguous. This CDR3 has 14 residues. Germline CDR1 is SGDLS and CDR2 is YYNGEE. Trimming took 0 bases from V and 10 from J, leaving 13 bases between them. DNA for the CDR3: TGTGCCAGCAGCGTAGCCCCTGCTGCGGGAAAACTGTTTTTT. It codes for CASSVAPAAGKLFF.

The CDR3 is CASSRWGSGGLQETQYF. CDR3 nucleotides: TGTGCCAGCAGCAGGTGGGGTAGCGGGGGGCTCCAAGAGACCCAGTACTTC. The chain links TRBV13 to TRBJ2-5, with 10 bases fitting TRBD2. From germline, CDR1 is PRHDT and CDR2 FYEKMQ (reference sequence). V lost 5 bases and J lost 1; bases outside the gene matches: 10. The CDR3 extends over 17 amino acids.

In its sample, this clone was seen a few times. As DNA, the CDR3 is TGTGCCAGCAGCTTGCCGCCAAGTACTACAGATACGCAGTATTTT. Protein sequence: CASSLPPSTTDTQYF. The V call is TRBV5-4, the J call TRBJ2-3; no clear D. Germline V CDR1 and CDR2: SGHNT, YYREEE (reference sequence). CDR3 size: 15 residues. V lost 1 base and J lost 3, with 12 bases in between.

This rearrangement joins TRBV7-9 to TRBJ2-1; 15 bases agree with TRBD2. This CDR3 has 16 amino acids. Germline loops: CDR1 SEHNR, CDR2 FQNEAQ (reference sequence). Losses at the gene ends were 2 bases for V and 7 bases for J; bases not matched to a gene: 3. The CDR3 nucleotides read TGTGCCAGCAGCTTAAGCGGACTAGCGGGGGGGAATGAGCAGTTCTTC. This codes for CASSLSGLAGGNEQFF. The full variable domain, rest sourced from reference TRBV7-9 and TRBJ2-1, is DTGVSQNPRHKITKRGQNVTFRCDPISEHNRLYWYRQTLGQGPEFLTYFQNEAQLEKSRLLSDRFSAERPKGSFSTLEIQRTEQGDSAMYLCASSLSGLAGGNEQFFGPGTRLTVL.

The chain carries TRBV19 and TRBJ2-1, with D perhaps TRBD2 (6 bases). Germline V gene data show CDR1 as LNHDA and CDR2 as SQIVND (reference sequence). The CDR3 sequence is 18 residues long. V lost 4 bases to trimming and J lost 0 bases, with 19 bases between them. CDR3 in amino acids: CASSTSSDPISSYNEQFF. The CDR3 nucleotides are TGTGCCAGTAGTACCTCTAGCGACCCCATTAGCTCCTACAATGAGCAGTTCTTC.

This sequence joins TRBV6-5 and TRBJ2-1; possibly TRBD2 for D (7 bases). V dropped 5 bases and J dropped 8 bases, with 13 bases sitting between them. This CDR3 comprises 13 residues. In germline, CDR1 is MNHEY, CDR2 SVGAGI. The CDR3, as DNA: TGTGCCAGCAGTCTGGGAGGGGGGGATGAGCAGTTCTTC. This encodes CASSLGGGDEQFF.

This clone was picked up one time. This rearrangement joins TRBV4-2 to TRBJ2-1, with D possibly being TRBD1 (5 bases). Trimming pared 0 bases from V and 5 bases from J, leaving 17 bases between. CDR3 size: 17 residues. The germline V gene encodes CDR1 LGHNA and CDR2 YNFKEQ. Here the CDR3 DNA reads TGTGCCAGCAGCCAAGATCGCAGGGTACGTCACAACAATGAGCAGTTCTTC. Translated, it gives CASSQDRRVRHNNEQFF.

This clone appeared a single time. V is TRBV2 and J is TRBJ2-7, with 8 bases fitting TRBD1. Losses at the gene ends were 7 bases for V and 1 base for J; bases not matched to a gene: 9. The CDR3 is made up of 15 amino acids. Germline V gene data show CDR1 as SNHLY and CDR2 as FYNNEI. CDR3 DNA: TGTGCCAGCAACTCCGGGACAGGAGGTTCCTACGAGCAGTACTTC. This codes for CASNSGTGGSYEQYF. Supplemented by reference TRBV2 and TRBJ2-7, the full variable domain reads EPEVTQTPSHQVTQMGQEVILRCVPISNHLYFYWYRQILGQKVEFLVSFYNNEISEKSEIFDDQFSVERPDGSNFTLKIRSTKLEDSAMYFCASNSGTGGSYEQYFGPGTRLTVT.

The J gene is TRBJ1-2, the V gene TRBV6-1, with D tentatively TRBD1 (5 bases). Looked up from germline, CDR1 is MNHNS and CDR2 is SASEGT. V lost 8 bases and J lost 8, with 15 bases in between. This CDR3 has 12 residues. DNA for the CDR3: TGTGCCAGCGGATCAGGGCTGGGCGGCTACACCTTC. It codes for CASGSGLGGYTF.

CDR3 residues: CASSYSRVGYVTQYF. The DNA of the CDR3 is TGTGCCAGCAGTTACTCGAGGGTTGGGTATGTGACCCAGTACTTC. The chain joins TRBV6-5 to TRBJ2-5; tentative D call: TRBD2 (5 bases). Deletions cut 0 bases from V and 7 bases from J, with 15 bases between. The CDR3 length is 15 residues. Germline lookup yields CDR1 MNHEY and CDR2 SVGAGI.

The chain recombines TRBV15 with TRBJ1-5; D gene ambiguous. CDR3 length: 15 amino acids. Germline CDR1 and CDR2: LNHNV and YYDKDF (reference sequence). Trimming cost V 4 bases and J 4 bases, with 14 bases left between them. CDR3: CATSMKNSANQPQHF. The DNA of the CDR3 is TGTGCCACCAGCATGAAAAACAGTGCTAATCAGCCCCAGCATTTT. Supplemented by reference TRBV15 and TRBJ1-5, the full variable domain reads DAMVIQNPRYQVTQFGKPVTLSCSQTLNHNVMYWYQQKSSQAPKLLFHYYDKDFNNEADTPDNFQSRRPNTSFCFLDIRSPGLGDTAMYLCATSMKNSANQPQHFGDGTRLSIL.

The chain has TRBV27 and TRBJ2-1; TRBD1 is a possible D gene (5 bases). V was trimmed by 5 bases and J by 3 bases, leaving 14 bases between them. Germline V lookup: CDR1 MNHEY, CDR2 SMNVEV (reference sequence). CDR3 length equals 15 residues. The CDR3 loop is CASSTRTTNYNEQFF. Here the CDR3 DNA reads TGTGCCAGCAGTACCAGGACAACCAACTACAATGAGCAGTTCTTC.

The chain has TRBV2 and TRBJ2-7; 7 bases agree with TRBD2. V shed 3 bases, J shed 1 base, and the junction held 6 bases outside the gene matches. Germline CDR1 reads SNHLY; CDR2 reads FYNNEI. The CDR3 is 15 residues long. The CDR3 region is CASSEGREPSYEQYF. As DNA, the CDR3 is TGTGCCAGCAGTGAGGGGCGGGAGCCTTCCTACGAGCAGTACTTC.

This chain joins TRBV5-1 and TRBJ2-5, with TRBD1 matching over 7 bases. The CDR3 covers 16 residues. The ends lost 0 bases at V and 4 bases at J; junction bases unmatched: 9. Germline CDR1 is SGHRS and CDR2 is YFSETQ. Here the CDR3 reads CASSLVLRQGGETQYF. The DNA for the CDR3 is TGCGCCAGCAGCTTGGTTCTTCGACAGGGCGGAGAGACCCAGTACTTC. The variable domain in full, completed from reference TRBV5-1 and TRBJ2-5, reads KAGVTQTPRYLIKTRGQQVTLSCSPISGHRSVSWYQQTPGQGLQFLFEYFSETQRNKGNFPGRFSGRQFSNSRSEMNVSTLELGDSALYLCASSLVLRQGGETQYFGPGTRLLVL.

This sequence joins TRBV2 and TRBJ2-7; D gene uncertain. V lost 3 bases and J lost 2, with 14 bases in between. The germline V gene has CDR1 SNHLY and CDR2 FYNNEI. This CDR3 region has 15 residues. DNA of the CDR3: TGTGCCAGCAGTGAGGAGCGCGTGAACACCTACGAGCAGTACTTC. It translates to CASSEERVNTYEQYF. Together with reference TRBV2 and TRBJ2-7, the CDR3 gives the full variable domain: EPEVTQTPSHQVTQMGQEVILRCVPISNHLYFYWYRQILGQKVEFLVSFYNNEISEKSEIFDDQFSVERPDGSNFTLKIRSTKLEDSAMYFCASSEERVNTYEQYFGPGTRLTVT.

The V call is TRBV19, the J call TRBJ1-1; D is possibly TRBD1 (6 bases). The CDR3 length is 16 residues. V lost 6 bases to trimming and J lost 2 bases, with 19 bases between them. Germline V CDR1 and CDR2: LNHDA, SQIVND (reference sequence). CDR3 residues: CASREVYRDTNTEAFF. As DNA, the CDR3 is TGTGCCAGTAGAGAGGTATACCGGGACACCAACACTGAAGCTTTCTTT.

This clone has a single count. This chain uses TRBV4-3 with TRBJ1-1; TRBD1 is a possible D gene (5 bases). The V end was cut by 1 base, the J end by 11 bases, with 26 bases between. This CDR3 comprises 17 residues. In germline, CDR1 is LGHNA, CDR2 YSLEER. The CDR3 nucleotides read TGCGCCAGCAGCCAAGGTCGAGCAACTACAGGACCCTACGGGGCTTTCTTT. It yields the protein CASSQGRATTGPYGAFF.